A selection of T cell receptor beta chains follows, all from one sample in a study of blood T cells in healthy people across ages. TCRdb called the 5' RACE reads again in MiXCR, with one record for every CDR3 protein. The table shows some 640,000 distinct CDR3 sequences, with about 30% occurring only once. The sample comprised blood. These receptors were collected from a woman older than 75 in good health. CDR3s include the opening cysteine and the closing phenylalanine or tryptophan. D genes are given only for firm matches. The size entry is marked missing in some rows and otherwise reads once, few, many or a size class.

abundance	d_gene	v_gene	j_gene	CDR3aa	CDR3nt
few	.	TRBV13	TRBJ1-6	CASSSDRPGNSPLHF	TGTGCCAGCAGCTCCGACAGGCCGGGGAATTCACCCCTCCACTTT
many	TRBD1	TRBV20-1	TRBJ2-5	CSARAYRDRIQETQYF	TGCAGTGCTAGAGCTTACCGGGACAGAATACAAGAGACCCAGTACTTC
many	.	TRBV30	TRBJ2-1	CAWAIGSNNEQFF	TGTGCCTGGGCCATTGGTTCCAACAATGAGCAGTTCTTC
many	.	TRBV5-1	TRBJ1-2	CASSMSGGDYGYTF	TGCGCCAGCAGCATGTCCGGGGGCGACTATGGCTACACCTTC
.	.	TRBV7-2	TRBJ2-3	CASSSPQRGTDTQYF	TGTGCCAGCAGCTCCCCGCAGCGGGGCACAGATACGCAGTATTTT
many	.	TRBV28	TRBJ2-3	CASRTPSTDTQYF	TGTGCCAGCAGAACCCCAAGCACAGATACGCAGTATTTT
many	TRBD1	TRBV29-1	TRBJ2-1	CSVGDRGDEQFF	TGCAGCGTCGGGGACAGAGGGGATGAGCAGTTCTTC
many	.	TRBV4-1	TRBJ1-1	CASSPRFRDTEAFF	TGCGCCAGCAGCCCGCGGTTTCGGGACACTGAAGCTTTCTTT
many	.	TRBV3-1	TRBJ1-5	CASSLGQGFNQPQHF	TGTGCCAGCAGCCTCGGGCAGGGATTCAATCAGCCCCAGCATTTT
many	TRBD1	TRBV2	TRBJ1-2	CASSGGTGTGPFYGYTF	TGTGCCAGCAGTGGTGGGACCGGGACAGGGCCTTTCTATGGCTACACCTTC
.	TRBD2	TRBV20-1	TRBJ2-3	CSARSLAGDPDTQYF	TGCAGTGCTAGGTCTTTGGCGGGAGACCCAGATACGCAGTATTTT
.	.	TRBV28	TRBJ2-3	CAAGATGADTQYF	TGTGCCGCCGGAGCAACAGGAGCAGATACGCAGTATTTT
many	TRBD1	TRBV9	TRBJ2-7	CASSPRQGSLYEQYF	TGTGCCAGCAGCCCCCGACAGGGTTCCCTCTACGAGCAGTACTTC
.	.	TRBV7-2	TRBJ1-2	CASSLAAGIHQGGYTF	TGTGCCAGCAGCTTAGCCGCAGGGATCCACCAAGGTGGCTACACCTTC
many	TRBD2	TRBV7-2	TRBJ2-1	CASSSRVGLAGRYNEQFF	TGTGCCAGCAGCTCGAGGGTGGGACTAGCGGGGAGATACAATGAGCAGTTCTTC